The subject of this entry is one TCR beta chain. The specificity of this receptor is unknown. Base-call qualities are not available, and no considerably larger clone is one nucleotide away. The data derive from a study of shared clonotypes between healthy human individuals (dated by TCRdb to 2020 to 2021). Background on the whole study: A couple of women and three men aged 18 to 49 years were included in the cohort. Libraries were prepared and TCR repertoires were sequenced by different laboratories using diverse techniques, in order to increase sequencing depth and limit assay-specific biases. To estimate repertoire size and how much clonotypes are shared between individuals, the study performed deep sequencing of blood TCR repertoires from a few healthy adults. For each donor, CD4 naive and CD4 memory were each given three plates, CD8 naive was given two plates, and CD8 memory was given one plate. Leukapheresis yielded between about 0.85 and 9.5 billion PBMCs per donor. What the research found in general, with its limitations: Incomplete sequencing was indicated by rarefaction of sorted-subset datasets, despite the large sequencing depth. Compared with non-shared clonotypes, clonotypes shared by all four sorted-subset donors had higher generation probabilities. Around 5% of naive CD4, 3.5% of naive CD8, roughly 2.4% of memory CD4, and 0.35% to 0.4% of memory CD8 clonotypes were shared across four donors. Naive subsets generally had larger estimated clonotype richness than memory subsets. Sampling was limited to blood, and TCR repertoires in tissue likely differ from TCR repertoires in blood. Pairwise subsampling indicated that sequencing depth was expected to affect the degree of clonotype sharing among donors. The small number of donors limited the genetic and exposure-history diversity represented.

For CDR1 and CDR2, the germline V gene lists LGHNT and FRNRAP. Reading from cysteine to phenylalanine, the CDR3 counts 15 amino acids. Only CDR3 DNA is held: 45 bases, read in frame from base 1. V is pared back by 0 bases and J by 0 bases, with 8 bases lying between the germline termini. CD8 naive samples were CD45RO-negative cells positively selected for CCR7, giving a CD45RA+CCR7+ population that excluded TemRA cells. Healthy HIV-negative adults with no recently reported acute infections or vaccinations were included as donors. Only Caucasian adults living in Nashville, Tennessee, USA were represented among the donors. After blood collection by leukapheresis, PBMCs were isolated using Ficoll-Histopaque density gradient centrifugation and then cryopreserved in the vapor phase of liquid nitrogen. Analytical flow cytometry was used to check the purity and quantity of every magnetically sorted T cell population. Each sorted fraction had its genomic DNA isolated and then quantified by UV absorbance on a Nanodrop 2000c.

TCR CDR3 regions were amplified from genomic DNA by multiplex PCR using the deep immunoSEQ assay. Extracted genomic DNA from each cell subset was spread evenly across all wells of several immunoSEQ 96-well plates, with each plate serving as a replicate. For sorted subsets, approximately 210 ng of genomic DNA, equivalent to around 29,000 T cell genomes, went into each replicate PCR. The purified libraries were quantified using a Qubit 3.0 fluorometer, sized with a Bioanalyzer 2100, and then quantified again using the KAPA Library Quantification kit. Each immunoSEQ 96-well plate was sequenced on its own single-read 150-cycle Illumina NextSeq 550 flow cell. On the study's bioinformatics: The immunoSEQ output contained only junctional sequences without quality scores, so filtering could not match that applied to full-length reads. To assign V/J genes and CDR3, sequences were annotated against IMGT germline references using PyIR, a Python wrapper for IgBLAST v1.9. Reads were removed for weak V/J assignments (E-value above 1e-6), missing CDR3, stop codons, out-of-frame junctions, or ambiguous translated residues. V3J clonotypes were defined as sequences sharing the same inferred V gene, J gene, and CDR3 amino acid sequence. Percentage overlap between repertoires was calculated by dividing the number of shared unique clonotypes by the size of the smaller repertoire. Richness of each repertoire was evaluated using RTK rarefaction, the Chao1 estimator, and Recon v2.1 estimates of unobserved clonotypes. Generation probabilities were computed with OLGA for all TCRbeta clonotypes obtained by the gDNA method from a few donors. Held by TCRdb, this immuneACCESS table contains in-frame sequences only and omits some clones. Under half of the omission traces to an unresolved V gene where checked; the cause of the rest is unknown. The V and J calls and the clone size are those of that table, but D and trimming were determined from the DNA. This sample comprises about 2.1 million clones, approximately 92% of them detected only once. The ten largest clones add up to more than 1.5% of the sample.

The receptor chain draws on TRBV12-5 and TRBJ1-2, with the identity of the D gene unclear. The source material was naive CD8+ T cells from PBMCs. The cell subset or site label on this specimen signifies: CD45RA+CCR7+. This TCR derives from a man aged 18-30 years in good health. Some clones in this sample may be carry-over from other donors' samples. The DNA reads as follows: TGTGCTAGTGGTTTGGTACCGGAACCTAACTATGGCTACACCTTC. This sequence encodes CASGLVPEPNYGYTF.